This T cell receptor beta chain was documented in a study of somatic mutations in cytotoxic T cells in rheumatoid arthritis. General study points: The top CD8+ clone topped 20% of CD8+ cells in about an eighth of the roughly 65 patients.

This table comes from immunoSEQ multiplex PCR, and its TCRdb copy is limited to in-frame clones, with some not included. Seen here are 2,500 to 3,500 clones, 65% to 70% observed once, and the top ten hold 10% to 15%. This clone was counted a single time. What it binds is not known. CDR1 is SGDLS and CDR2 is YYNGEE in the germline V gene. J was trimmed by 8 bases and V by 4 bases; bases with no gene match: 18. The CDR3 spans 17 residues. Sequencing was carried out using CD8+ T cells sorted from synovial fluid. The rearrangement links TRBV9 to TRBJ1-2; 9 nucleotides line up with TRBD1. The sequence derives from a young woman with rheumatoid arthritis. For the CDR3, the DNA is TGTGCCAGCAGCCTCCGGTGGAGTCCCGGGACAGGGCCCGGCTACACCTTC. Protein sequence: CASSLRWSPGTGPGYTF.